This TCR beta chain was recorded in a study of control samples from healthy donors and cancer patients. This CDR3 is built from 14 residues. The germline V gene encodes CDR1 MNHEY and CDR2 SVGAGI. The germline V and J ends were trimmed by 6 bases and 4 bases, with 15 bases remaining between them. Data came from immunoSEQ multiplex PCR; TCRdb stores just in-frame clones and leaves some out. This sample carries approximately 100,000 clones, approximately 90% of them seen once, and the ten largest clones take approximately 16%. This chain connects TRBV6-5 to TRBJ2-5, with a possible D match to TRBD2 (7 bases). The TCR comes from a woman aged 45-59 years in good health. The sequencing input was blood. The CDR3 DNA reads as TGTGCCAGCAGGACGGGGGGCCCGGCAGAGACCCAGTACTTC. It encodes CASRTGGPAETQYF.